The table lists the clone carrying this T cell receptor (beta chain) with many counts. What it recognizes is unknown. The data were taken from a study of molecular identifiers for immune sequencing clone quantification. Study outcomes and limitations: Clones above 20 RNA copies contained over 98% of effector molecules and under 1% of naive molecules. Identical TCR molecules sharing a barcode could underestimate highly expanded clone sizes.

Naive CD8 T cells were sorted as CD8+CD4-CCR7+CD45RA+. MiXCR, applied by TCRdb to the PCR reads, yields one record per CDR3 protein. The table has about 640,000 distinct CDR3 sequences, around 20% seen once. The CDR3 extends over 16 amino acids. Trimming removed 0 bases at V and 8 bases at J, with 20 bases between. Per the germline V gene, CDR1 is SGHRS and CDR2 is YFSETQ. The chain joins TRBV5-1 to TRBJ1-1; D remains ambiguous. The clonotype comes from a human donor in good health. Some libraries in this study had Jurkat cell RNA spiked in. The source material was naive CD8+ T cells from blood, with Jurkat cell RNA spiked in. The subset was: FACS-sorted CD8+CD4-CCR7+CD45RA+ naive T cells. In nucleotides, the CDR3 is TGCGCCAGCAGCTTGGAGACGTCCCCTTATCCGTCCGAAGCTTTCTTT. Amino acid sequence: CASSLETSPYPSEAFF.